One and the same sample provided the 30 T cell receptor beta chains below, sequenced in a study of shared clonotypes between healthy human individuals. Method: immunoSEQ multiplex PCR; TCRdb's copy keeps in-frame clones and lacks some. Counted here are over a million clones, roughly 96% occurring once; the ten biggest clones make up roughly 1.2%. Sequenced material: naive CD4+ T cells sorted from blood. Subset of the sample: CD45RA+ positively selected. The receptors were gathered from a young man in good health.

This chain connects TRBV27 to TRBJ2-1; TRBD2 matches at 10 bases. With V trimmed by 5 bases and J by 6 bases, 10 bases remained unmatched. Germline V gene sequence: CDR1 MNHEY, CDR2 SMNVEV (reference sequence). The CDR3 extends over 16 amino acids. In DNA, the CDR3 is TGTGCCAGCAGTCCCCGGGGAGCGGGAGGGGTCAATGAGCAGTTCTTC. Translated: CASSPRGAGGVNEQFF.

The rearrangement uses TRBV5-1 and TRBJ1-3; no firm D call. In germline, CDR1 is SGHRS, CDR2 YFSETQ. Trimming stripped 4 bases from V and 1 base from J, with 12 bases between. The CDR3 consists of 15 residues. CDR3 loop: CASSQSVVSGNTIYF. The CDR3 bases are TGCGCCAGCAGCCAATCCGTCGTATCTGGAAACACCATATATTTT.

This chain uses TRBV7-2 with TRBJ2-7, with 9 bases fitting TRBD2. The CDR3 spans 16 residues. Losses at the gene ends were 4 bases for V and 1 base for J; bases not matched to a gene: 8. From germline, CDR1 is SGHTA and CDR2 FQGNSA. The CDR3 protein is CASSSSLAGASYEQYF. For the CDR3, the DNA is TGTGCCAGCAGCTCGAGTTTAGCGGGAGCATCCTACGAGCAGTACTTC. Variable domain in full (rest from reference TRBV7-2 and TRBJ2-7): GAGVSQSPSNKVTEKGKDVELRCDPISGHTALYWYRQSLGQGLEFLIYFQGNSAPDKSGLPSDRFSAERTGGSVSTLTIQRTQQEDSAVYLCASSSSLAGASYEQYFGPGTRLTVT.

The rearrangement joins TRBV2 to TRBJ1-1; D might be TRBD1 (6 bases). Trimming left V 4 bases short and J 4 bases short, with 13 bases between. CDR3 length equals 14 residues. Germline values: CDR1 SNHLY, CDR2 FYNNEI. CDR3 in DNA: TGTGCCAGCAGTGGGAGGGGGGGCCGCACTGAAGCTTTCTTT. As protein: CASSGRGGRTEAFF.

J is TRBJ2-6 and V is TRBV7-3, with a possible D match to TRBD1 (5 bases). Between the trimmed V and J ends, which lost 4 bases and 2 bases, there was a span of 6 bases. CDR3 length: 14 residues. CDR1 is SGHTA and CDR2 is FQGTGA in the germline V gene. DNA of the CDR3: TGTGCCAGCAGCTCCAGGGCTGGGGCCAACGTCCTGACTTTC. Residues: CASSSRAGANVLTF.

The chain has TRBV19 and TRBJ2-5; a weak D match, TRBD1 (5 bases). Looked up from germline, CDR1 is LNHDA and CDR2 is SQIVND (reference sequence). Trimming took off 5 bases at V and 4 bases at J, with 17 bases between the two ends. The CDR3 sequence is 15 residues long. CDR3 DNA sequence: TGTGCCAGTAGTGTTAAGACAGCCTGGGTAGAGACCCAGTACTTC. Translation: CASSVKTAWVETQYF.

The chain is built from TRBV30 and TRBJ1-4; 7 positions agree with TRBD1. The J segment lost 2 bases and the V segment lost 5 bases, leaving 11 bases of the junction unmatched. The germline gives CDR1 GTSNPN, CDR2 SVGIG (reference sequence). This CDR3 comprises 16 residues. The CDR3: CAWADRVIATNEKLFF. CDR3 DNA sequence: TGTGCCTGGGCCGACAGGGTAATTGCCACTAATGAAAAACTGTTTTTT. The variable domain in full, completed from reference TRBV30 and TRBJ1-4, reads SQTIHQWPATLVQPVGSPLSLECTVEGTSNPNLYWYRQAAGRGLQLLFYSVGIGQISSEVPQNLSASRPQDRQFILSSKKLLLSDSGFYLCAWADRVIATNEKLFFGSGTQLSVL.

Worth noting for this clone: This sequence may be a read error, since a much larger clone differs from it by one base. Distinct nucleotide sequences in the sample also encode this CDR3. The chain joins TRBV5-4 to TRBJ2-5, with a possible D match to TRBD1 (6 bases). V dropped 0 bases and J dropped 5 bases, with 8 bases sitting between them. From germline, CDR1 is SGHNT and CDR2 YYREEE (reference sequence). The CDR3 totals 13 residues. This chain's CDR3 is CASSLGGGETQYF. In DNA, the CDR3 is TGTGCCAGCAGCTTGGGAGGGGGTGAGACCCAGTACTTC. Full variable domain (rest looked up from reference TRBV5-4 and TRBJ2-5): ETGVTQSPTHLIKTRGQQVTLRCSSQSGHNTVSWYQQALGQGPQFIFQYYREEENGRGNFPPRFSGLQFPNYSSELNVNALELDDSALYLCASSLGGGETQYFGPGTRLLVL.

V and J are TRBV14 and TRBJ2-2; 14 bases fit TRBD2. CDR3 length: 19 residues. V lost 0 bases, J lost 6 bases, and 9 bases stayed unmatched. Germline values: CDR1 SGHDN, CDR2 FVKESK. CDR3 amino acids: CASSQEIYGGLAGAGELFF. CDR3 nucleotide sequence: TGTGCCAGCAGCCAAGAAATTTATGGGGGACTAGCGGGAGCCGGGGAGCTGTTTTTT.

Only one count was recorded for this clone. This chain joins TRBV5-1 and TRBJ2-7; D is unclear. The germline CDR1 and CDR2 sequences are SGHRS and YFSETQ. V lost 3 bases and J 4 bases, leaving 8 bases between the germline ends. The CDR3 is 12 residues long. This CDR3 reads CASSSEQYEQYF. The CDR3 DNA follows: TGCGCCAGCAGCTCAGAACAGTACGAGCAGTACTTC.

The genes are TRBV21-1 and TRBJ2-7; no DNA check was done on the table's D call, TRBD2. TRBV21-1 is a known pseudogene. This CDR3 is 14 amino acids long. CDR3 amino acids: CASSKLPVSYEQYF. CDR3 in DNA: TGTGCCAGCAGCAAACTCCCGGTATCCTACGAGCAGTACTTC.

The V and J genes are TRBV6-1 and TRBJ2-5, with D perhaps TRBD1 (5 bases). The length of the CDR3 is 12 residues. Germline V gives CDR1 MNHNS, CDR2 SASEGT. Trimming removed 7 bases at V and 11 bases at J, with 17 bases between. CDR3: CASTAVPGLQYF. DNA of the CDR3: TGTGCCAGCACGGCCGTCCCAGGGTTACAGTACTTC.

This sequence joins TRBV5-1 and TRBJ1-4, with D perhaps matching TRBD1 (5 bases). CDR3 length equals 15 residues. Germline lookup yields CDR1 SGHRS and CDR2 YFSETQ. The V end lost 0 bases, the J end lost 0 bases, and 6 bases lay between the germline ends. The chain's CDR3 is CASSLAGPTNEKLFF. The DNA for the CDR3 is TGCGCCAGCAGCTTGGCGGGGCCAACTAATGAAAAACTGTTTTTT. Full variable domain (remainder filled in from reference TRBV5-1 and TRBJ1-4): KAGVTQTPRYLIKTRGQQVTLSCSPISGHRSVSWYQQTPGQGLQFLFEYFSETQRNKGNFPGRFSGRQFSNSRSEMNVSTLELGDSALYLCASSLAGPTNEKLFFGSGTQLSVL.

The chain combines TRBV27 with TRBJ2-3, with unresolved D. V was cut by 0 bases and J by 6 bases, with 7 bases left in between. The CDR3 spans 13 residues. Germline V gives CDR1 MNHEY, CDR2 SMNVEV (reference sequence). The CDR3 spells CASSLSLLDTQYF. The CDR3 DNA sequence: TGTGCCAGCAGTTTATCGCTTCTCGATACGCAGTATTTT.

The V gene is TRBV11-2, the J gene TRBJ1-1; D unresolved. Germline CDR1 reads SGHAT; CDR2 reads FQNNGV. The ends were cut back, 2 bases at V and 0 bases at J, with 7 bases in the middle. This CDR3 has 14 residues. CDR3 sequence (DNA): TGTGCCAGCAGCTTAAGTTTTATGAACACTGAAGCTTTCTTT. Protein sequence: CASSLSFMNTEAFF. The full variable domain, its missing parts supplied by reference TRBV11-2 and TRBJ1-1, is EAGVAQSPRYKIIEKRQSVAFWCNPISGHATLYWYQQILGQGPKLLIQFQNNGVVDDSQLPKDRFSAERLKGVDSTLKIQPAKLEDSAVYLCASSLSFMNTEAFFGQGTRLTVV.

The CDR3 nucleotides read TGTGCCACCAGCAGAGGAATCTCCGGGACTAGCGGGAGGAGTGAGCAGTTCTTC. Residues: CATSRGISGTSGRSEQFF. The chain couples TRBV15 to TRBJ2-1; 15 bases are shared with TRBD2. The V gene end was trimmed by 1 base and the J gene end by 9 bases; junction bases not matched to a gene: 10. Germline lookup yields CDR1 LNHNV and CDR2 YYDKDF (reference sequence). The CDR3 has 18 residues.

The chain couples TRBV14 to TRBJ2-3, with 8 bases matching TRBD2. Trimming at V came to 1 base and at J to 5 bases, leaving 11 bases not matched to a gene. From germline, CDR1 is SGHDN and CDR2 FVKESK. The CDR3 has 17 amino acids. For the CDR3, the DNA is TGTGCCAGCAGCCAAGGGCGTCGCGGGAGGTGGAGAGATACGCAGTATTTT. It encodes CASSQGRRGRWRDTQYF. The whole variable domain, remainder taken from reference TRBV14 and TRBJ2-3, is EAGVTQFPSHSVIEKGQTVTLRCDPISGHDNLYWYRRVMGKEIKFLLHFVKESKQDESGMPNNRFLAERTGGTYSTLKVQPAELEDSGVYFCASSQGRRGRWRDTQYFGPGTRLTVL.

The chain is built from TRBV19 and TRBJ1-4, with D perhaps TRBD1 (5 bases). CDR1 LNHDA and CDR2 SQIVND come from the germline V gene (reference sequence). The V end lost 6 bases, the J end lost 3 bases, and 8 bases lay between the germline ends. This CDR3 contains 13 residues. The CDR3 DNA sequence: TGTGCCAGTAGCCGGGGCCCTAATGAAAAACTGTTTTTT. Translating it yields CASSRGPNEKLFF.

For the CDR3, the DNA is TGTGCCAGCAGCTTGGCGGGGGTCCGCAATCAGCCCCAGCATTTT. It specifies CASSLAGVRNQPQHF. The gene calls are TRBV5-6 and TRBJ1-5; D is possibly TRBD1 (5 bases). Per germline, CDR1 SGHDT and CDR2 YYEEEE. CDR3 length: 15 residues. Trimming removed 0 bases at V and 2 bases at J, with 9 bases between.

V gene TRBV27 combines with J gene TRBJ2-3; D possibly corresponds to TRBD1 (10 bases). V was cut by 10 bases and J by 2 bases, with 31 bases left in between. The CDR3 is 19 amino acids. The germline V gene encodes CDR1 MNHEY and CDR2 SMNVEV (reference sequence). The chain's CDR3 is CATQDRGWLAGPITDTQYF. CDR3 coding DNA: TGTGCCACCCAGGACAGGGGGTGGCTAGCGGGACCTATCACAGATACGCAGTATTTT.

Comment on this clone: Other DNA sequences from this sample encode an identical CDR3 as well. CDR3 in amino acids: CASSLGADTQYF. CDR3 DNA: TGTGCCAGCAGCTTGGGGGCAGATACGCAGTATTTT. The rearrangement joins TRBV5-4 to TRBJ2-3; D is unclear. Germline-derived CDR1 and CDR2 are SGHNT and YYREEE (reference sequence). The CDR3 length is 12 residues. Trimming pared 0 bases from V and 4 bases from J, leaving 3 bases between. The whole variable domain, remainder taken from reference TRBV5-4 and TRBJ2-3, is ETGVTQSPTHLIKTRGQQVTLRCSSQSGHNTVSWYQQALGQGPQFIFQYYREEENGRGNFPPRFSGLQFPNYSSELNVNALELDDSALYLCASSLGADTQYFGPGTRLTVL.

This clone has just one count. The chain joins TRBV7-2 to TRBJ2-7, with TRBD1 as a possible D gene (7 bases). Trimming stripped 4 bases from V and 5 bases from J, with 18 bases between. The CDR3 runs to 15 residues. The germline gives CDR1 SGHTA, CDR2 FQGNSA. CDR3 protein: CASSSPGGLFNEQYF. In DNA form, the CDR3 reads TGTGCCAGCAGCTCCCCAGGGGGACTGTTTAACGAGCAGTACTTC. The full variable domain, its missing parts supplied by reference TRBV7-2 and TRBJ2-7, is GAGVSQSPSNKVTEKGKDVELRCDPISGHTALYWYRQSLGQGLEFLIYFQGNSAPDKSGLPSDRFSAERTGGSVSTLTIQRTQQEDSAVYLCASSSPGGLFNEQYFGPGTRLTVT.

This clone has more than one count but fewer than ten. The gene calls are TRBV7-9 and TRBJ1-2; TRBD1 might be the D (5 bases). Germline CDR1 SEHNR, CDR2 FQNEAQ (reference sequence). V lost 6 bases to trimming and J lost 7 bases, with 15 bases between them. This CDR3 has 13 residues. This CDR3 is CASSLNEGTGYTF. As DNA, the CDR3 is TGTGCCAGCAGTCTAAACGAGGGGACTGGCTACACCTTC.

CDR3 coding DNA: TGTGCCAGCTCGCCGTCCAAAGCAGGGACTCCCACCCCACTACAAAACGAGCAGTACTTC. It encodes CASSPSKAGTPTPLQNEQYF. V usage is TRBV27 and J usage is TRBJ2-7, with D perhaps TRBD2 (6 bases). The V end was cut by 8 bases, the J end by 5 bases, with 37 bases between. The CDR3 has 20 amino acids. Germline-derived CDR1 and CDR2 are MNHEY and SMNVEV (reference sequence).

This chain links TRBV7-2 with TRBJ2-3; no definite D call. The CDR3 extends over 14 amino acids. CDR1 SGHTA and CDR2 FQGNSA come from the germline V gene. The V gene lost 4 bases and the J gene lost 5 bases, with 13 bases spanning the gap. CDR3 bases: TGTGCCAGCAGCTCCGGACGTGAGATAGATACGCAGTATTTT. Its protein product is CASSSGREIDTQYF.

V and J are TRBV30 and TRBJ2-5; 9 bases line up with TRBD2. V lost 3 bases and J lost 2; bases outside the gene matches: 7. Germline-derived CDR1 and CDR2 are GTSNPN and SVGIG (reference sequence). This CDR3 contains 15 residues. The CDR3 loop is CAWRSWTSAQETQYF. The CDR3 coding sequence is TGTGCCTGGAGGAGCTGGACTAGCGCTCAAGAGACCCAGTACTTC.

The gene calls are TRBV10-3 and TRBJ2-1, with 8 bases lining up with TRBD1. Germline V gene lookup returns CDR1 ENHRY and CDR2 SYGVKD. The ends lost 8 bases at V and 5 bases at J; junction bases unmatched: 2. The CDR3 has 12 amino acids. In nucleotides, the CDR3 is TGTGCCATCCAACAGGGGGACAATGAGCAGTTCTTC. Its translation: CAIQQGDNEQFF.

This clone was seen just once. The chain links TRBV7-9 to TRBJ2-7, with D unclear. This CDR3 has 12 amino acids. Per germline, CDR1 SEHNR and CDR2 FQNEAQ (reference sequence). V dropped 5 bases and J dropped 2 bases, with 7 bases sitting between them. CDR3 in DNA: TGTGCCAGCAGCCAAGGTGCCTACGAGCAGTACTTC. Protein sequence: CASSQGAYEQYF.

The chain employs TRBV7-2 and TRBJ2-1, with D possibly matching TRBD2 (5 bases). Trimming took 3 bases from V and 5 from J, leaving 11 bases between them. The CDR3 covers 14 residues. Germline CDR1 SGHTA, CDR2 FQGNSA. CDR3 DNA: TGTGCCAGCAGCTTGGCCCGAGGGCACAATGAGCAGTTCTTC. Translation: CASSLARGHNEQFF.

The rearrangement uses TRBV11-2 and TRBJ2-1; 15 bases line up with TRBD2. CDR1 and CDR2 from the germline V gene are SGHAT and FQNNGV. Germline trimming cut 4 bases from V and 8 bases from J; bases unmatched to any gene: 6. The CDR3 loop spans 16 amino acids. The CDR3 here is CASSYRTSGRADEQFF. CDR3 coding DNA: TGTGCCAGCAGCTACCGGACTAGCGGGAGGGCAGATGAGCAGTTCTTC.